This T cell receptor beta chain was retrieved from a study of T cell responses to AZD1222 COVID-19 vaccine. Background on the study: Second doses that came at about 4 or about 12 weeks were put together.

Remarks on this clone: Its antigen is unidentified.

The study's findings and limits: A rise in Spike-specific TCR breadth and depth followed two AZD1222 doses. Females outnumbered males among donors, who were mostly white British; clonal diversity was possibly underestimated.

Germline V gene lookup returns CDR1 SEHNR and CDR2 FQNEAQ (reference sequence). The CDR3 is 13 amino acids. J lost 4 bases, V lost 3 bases, and 1 base had no gene match. Clones were sequenced by immunoSEQ multiplex PCR, and TCRdb holds only the in-frame ones, with some missing. The table includes roughly 44,000 clones, 83% detected once. The chain links TRBV7-9 to TRBJ1-2, with 8 bases identical to TRBD1. The sample consisted of peripheral blood, taken on day 0 of AZD1222 vaccination. The sequence was collected from an adult in good health. CDR3: CASSFTGGYGYTF. CDR3 coding DNA: TGTGCCAGCAGCTTCACAGGGGGCTATGGCTACACCTTC.